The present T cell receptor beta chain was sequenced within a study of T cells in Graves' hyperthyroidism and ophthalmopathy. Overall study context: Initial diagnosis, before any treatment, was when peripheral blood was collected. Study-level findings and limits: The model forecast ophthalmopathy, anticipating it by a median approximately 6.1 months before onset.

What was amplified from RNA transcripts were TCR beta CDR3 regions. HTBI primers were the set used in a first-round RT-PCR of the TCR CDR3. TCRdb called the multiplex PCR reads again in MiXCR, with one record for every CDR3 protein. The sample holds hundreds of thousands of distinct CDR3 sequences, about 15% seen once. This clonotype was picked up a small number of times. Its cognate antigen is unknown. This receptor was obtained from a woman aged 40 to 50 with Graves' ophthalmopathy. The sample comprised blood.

CDR3 coding DNA: TGTGCCAGCTCAAACCCGGGACAGGGTCGAGAGACCCAGTACTTC. Protein: CASSNPGQGRETQYF. The rearrangement uses TRBV25-1 and TRBJ2-5; 9 positions match TRBD1. V lost 8 bases, J lost 4 bases, and 11 bases stayed unmatched. The CDR3 consists of 15 residues. Per germline, CDR1 MGHDK and CDR2 SYGVNS.